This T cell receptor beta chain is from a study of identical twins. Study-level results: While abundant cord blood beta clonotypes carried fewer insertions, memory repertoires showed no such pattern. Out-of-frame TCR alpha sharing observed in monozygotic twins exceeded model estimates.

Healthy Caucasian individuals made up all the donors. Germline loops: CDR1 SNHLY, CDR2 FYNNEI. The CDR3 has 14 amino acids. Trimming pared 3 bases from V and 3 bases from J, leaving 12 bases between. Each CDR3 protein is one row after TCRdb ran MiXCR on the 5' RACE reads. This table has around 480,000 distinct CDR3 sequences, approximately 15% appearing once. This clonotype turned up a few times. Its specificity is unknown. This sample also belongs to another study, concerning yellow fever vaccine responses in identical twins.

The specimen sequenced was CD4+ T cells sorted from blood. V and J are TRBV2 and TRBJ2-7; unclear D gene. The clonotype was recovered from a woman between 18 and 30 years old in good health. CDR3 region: CASSDSRWNYEQYF. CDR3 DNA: TGTGCCAGCAGTGATTCCCGGTGGAACTACGAGCAGTACTTC.